The 8 T cell receptor beta chains listed next were all sequenced from one sample in a study of blood T cell repertoires in COVID-19. The data were produced by immunoSEQ multiplex PCR, yet TCRdb's version contains in-frame clones alone and is incomplete. This table has about 240,000 clones, roughly four fifths appearing once. The sample was peripheral blood. These receptors came from a woman older than 75 with COVID-19, enrolled during active disease.

This sequence joins TRBV19 and TRBJ1-5; D call uncertain. The V gene's germline CDR1 is LNHDA and CDR2 SQIVND (reference sequence). The CDR3 consists of 16 residues. V lost 0 bases and J 6 bases, leaving 15 bases between the germline ends. CDR3 bases: TGTGCCAGTAGTATAGACCGGATTACTCGAGGTCAGCCCCAGCATTTT. Translated: CASSIDRITRGQPQHF.

V usage is TRBV12-5 and J usage is TRBJ2-5; 10 bases are shared with TRBD1. The CDR3 runs 17 residues. With V trimmed by 1 base and J by 7 bases, 12 bases remained unmatched. The germline V gene encodes CDR1 LGHNT and CDR2 FRNRAP. CDR3 residues: CASGLDLGTGAVGTQYF. Written as DNA, the CDR3 is TGTGCTAGTGGTTTGGACCTCGGGACAGGGGCAGTCGGGACCCAGTACTTC.

V and J are TRBV18 and TRBJ2-7; D not certain. V lost 6 bases and J 8 bases, leaving 17 bases between the germline ends. CDR1 and CDR2 (germline): KGHSH, LQKENI. This CDR3 contains 13 residues. The CDR3 loop is CASSSDDNSKQYF. CDR3 in DNA: TGTGCCAGCTCTTCAGACGACAATTCCAAGCAGTACTTC.

The chain is built from TRBV30 and TRBJ2-3; 8 bases match TRBD2. The CDR3 covers 14 residues. Trimming took 0 bases from V and 9 from J; bases not matched to a gene: 8. Germline-derived CDR1 and CDR2 are GTSNPN and SVGIG (reference sequence). This CDR3 is CAWSVSGGAGTQYF. The CDR3, as DNA: TGTGCCTGGAGTGTAAGCGGGGGAGCGGGGACGCAGTATTTT.

The chain couples TRBV5-1 to TRBJ1-1, with D unresolved. This CDR3 has 13 residues. V dropped 3 bases and J dropped 1 base, with 7 bases sitting between them. The germline V gene encodes CDR1 SGHRS and CDR2 YFSETQ. The CDR3 protein is CASSSRENTEAFF. In DNA, the CDR3 is TGCGCCAGCAGCTCGCGGGAGAACACTGAAGCTTTCTTT.

This clone was seen just once. This chain connects TRBV27 to TRBJ1-2, with TRBD1 as a possible D gene (6 bases). The germline V gene encodes CDR1 MNHEY and CDR2 SMNVEV (reference sequence). The CDR3 is 15 residues long. Trimming pared 6 bases from V and 5 bases from J, leaving 19 bases between. The CDR3 spells CASRGSTGLTYGYTF. As DNA, the CDR3 is TGTGCCAGCAGGGGATCGACAGGTCTAACGTATGGCTACACCTTC.

The chain employs TRBV3-1 (or the pseudogene TRBV3-2) and TRBJ2-2, with 8 bases identical to TRBD1. V shed 5 bases, J shed 7 bases, and the junction held 3 bases outside the gene matches. CDR1 is LGHDT, CDR2 YNNKEL, per germline (reference sequence). This CDR3 has 13 amino acids. The CDR3, as DNA: TGTGCCAGCAGCGACAGGGGACGCGGGGAGCTGTTTTTT. This codes for CASSDRGRGELFF.

This clone was detected only once. The chain recombines TRBV5-1 with TRBJ1-6, with D perhaps TRBD1 (5 bases). The CDR3 covers 16 residues. Deletions cut 4 bases from V and 0 bases from J, with 11 bases between. From germline, CDR1 is SGHRS and CDR2 YFSETQ. This CDR3 is CASSKGQPSYNSPLHF. CDR3 in DNA: TGCGCCAGCAGCAAAGGACAACCCTCCTATAATTCACCCCTCCACTTT.